This T cell receptor (beta chain) derives from a study of tumor and adjacent non-tumor tissue in lung cancer. At the level of the study: On average, productive TCRbeta reads reached about 4.17 million per sample.

A modified ARM-PCR protocol with three rounds of nested PCR amplified TCRbeta. From the multiplex PCR reads, TCRdb called clonotypes with MiXCR, one entry per CDR3 protein. The table includes about 85,000 distinct CDR3 sequences, 61% detected once. This clonotype was detected ten times or more. The antigen is unknown. This sample's RNA came from whole unsorted tissue. Chemotherapy-naive patients with new lung cancer underwent thoracic surgery in China, August–late 2014. This CDR3 is 14 amino acids long. V shed 6 bases, J shed 6 bases, and the junction held 8 bases outside the gene matches. The germline gives CDR1 SQVTM, CDR2 ANQGSEA. Study findings and constraints: Normal lung showed higher cumulative top 100 clone frequency than tumor. Tumor tissue had significantly higher TCR diversity than normal lung.

V gene TRBV29-1 combines with J gene TRBJ2-1, with TRBD1 matching 10 bases. Specimen: lung tumor tissue. The sequence was obtained from a man in his sixties or seventies with non-small cell lung cancer. The CDR3 DNA is TGCAGCGTAAGGGGACAGGGGCCCCTCAATGAGCAGTTCTTC. Residues: CSVRGQGPLNEQFF.